This is a list of T cell receptor beta chains from one sample in a study of blood T cell repertoires in COVID-19. The repertoire was sequenced with immunoSEQ multiplex PCR; TCRdb's copy has only in-frame clones and lacks some. The data contain 90,000 to 150,000 clones, roughly four fifths of them singletons. The sequenced material came from peripheral blood. These receptors all stem from a man aged 50 to 60 with acute or convalescent COVID-19. The CDR3 runs from the conserved cysteine through the conserved F or W. The D gene is left open where the match is weak. The size of a clone is reported for some rows only, either as once, few or many, or as a class for expanded clones.

J | D | V | size | DNA | CDR3
TRBJ1-3 | NA | TRBV5-1 | NA | TGCGCCAGCACCCTTGGAGCGGGGGGATATGGAAACACCATATATTTT | CASTLGAGGYGNTIYF
TRBJ2-3 | NA | TRBV7-6 | NA | TGTGCCAGCAGCTTAGCGGGGCAGGCCACAGATACGCAGTATTTT | CASSLAGQATDTQYF
TRBJ2-7 | TRBD1 | TRBV29-1 | once | TGCAGCGCACAGACAGGGGTCTCCTACGAGCAGTACTTC | CSAQTGVSYEQYF
TRBJ1-1 | NA | TRBV7-9 | NA | TGTGCCAGCAGTCATTCAGGGGTTTGGGGCACTGAAGCTTTCTTT | CASSHSGVWGTEAFF
TRBJ1-4 | NA | TRBV14 | NA | TGTGCCAGCAGCAGAGACAGCTCTAGTGGTGAAAAACTGTTTTTT | CASSRDSSSGEKLFF
TRBJ2-7 | NA | TRBV28 | NA | TGTGCCAGCAGTTTTCCCCTCGGGGGAACCTACGAGCAGTACTTC | CASSFPLGGTYEQYF
TRBJ2-7 | TRBD2 | TRBV14 | NA | TGTGCCAGCAGCCAATTCGGGGGGGTCTACGAGCAGTACTTC | CASSQFGGVYEQYF
TRBJ2-5 | TRBD2 | TRBV3-1/TRBV3-2 | few | TGTGCCAGCAGCCAAGACTCAGCGGGGGATGAGGAGACCCAGTACTTC | CASSQDSAGDEETQYF
TRBJ2-7 | TRBD2 | TRBV27 | many | TGTGCCAGCTCCACCGGGACTAGCGTCGAGCAGTACTTC | CASSTGTSVEQYF
TRBJ1-5 | NA | TRBV5-4 | NA | TGTGCCAGCAGCCTGACACCTTATCAGCCCCAGCATTTT | CASSLTPYQPQHF
TRBJ2-1 | NA | TRBV9 | once | TGTGCCAGCAGCGCCTACGCGAGCTCCTACAATGAGCAGTTCTTC | CASSAYASSYNEQFF
TRBJ1-2 | NA | TRBV4-1 | NA | TGCGCCAGCAGCCAAGGTAACAGCTATGGCTACACCTTC | CASSQGNSYGYTF
TRBJ1-6 | TRBD1 | TRBV11-2 | NA | TGTGCCAGCAGCTTAGATAGGGGGCGGGTTTCACCCCTCCACTTT | CASSLDRGRVSPLHF
TRBJ2-3 | NA | TRBV5-1 | NA | TGCGCCAGCAGCTTGGATGCGCAGCGTAGCACAGATACGCAGTATTTT | CASSLDAQRSTDTQYF
TRBJ2-4 | NA | TRBV5-1 | few | TGCGCCAGCAGCTTCTTCGACTCCGAAAACATTCAGTACTTC | CASSFFDSENIQYF
TRBJ1-6 | NA | TRBV5-5 | NA | TGTGCCAGCAGCTTGGGAGGCTATAATTCACCCCTCCACTTT | CASSLGGYNSPLHF
TRBJ1-1 | NA | TRBV5-6 | NA | TGTGCCAGCAGCTTGTATAAGAGAATGAACACTGAAGCTTTCTTT | CASSLYKRMNTEAFF